These T cell receptor beta chains were read from a single sample in a study of blood T cell repertoires in COVID-19. Clones were sequenced by immunoSEQ multiplex PCR, and TCRdb holds only the in-frame ones, with some missing. The sample holds more than 85,000 clones, approximately 80% seen once. The sample consisted of peripheral blood. Every receptor here comes from a man aged 65-85 years with acute or convalescent COVID-19. The CDR3 runs from the conserved cysteine through the conserved F or W. Each record gives: J gene, clone size, D gene, V gene, CDR3 protein, CDR3 DNA. A D gene is named only where the DNA matches it firmly. Clone sizes are given selectively: once, few, many, or a class where the clone is expanded.

j_gene: TRBJ1-2
abundance: NA
d_gene: NA
v_gene: TRBV19
CDR3aa: CASNVRKGLYGYTF
CDR3nt: TGTGCCAGTAATGTTCGTAAGGGACTCTATGGCTACACCTTC

j_gene: TRBJ2-2
abundance: NA
d_gene: TRBD1
v_gene: TRBV5-1
CDR3aa: CASSVTGGNTGELFF
CDR3nt: TGCGCCAGCAGCGTGACAGGGGGCAACACCGGGGAGCTGTTTTTT

j_gene: TRBJ1-6
abundance: NA
d_gene: NA
v_gene: TRBV28
CDR3aa: CASTLMSSYNSPLHF
CDR3nt: TGTGCCAGCACTCTAATGAGCTCCTATAATTCACCCCTCCACTTT

j_gene: TRBJ2-7
abundance: once
d_gene: NA
v_gene: TRBV9
CDR3aa: CASSSAHFAGEQYF
CDR3nt: TGTGCCAGCAGCTCAGCACATTTCGCGGGGGAGCAGTACTTC

j_gene: TRBJ2-2
abundance: NA
d_gene: NA
v_gene: TRBV6-5
CDR3aa: CASSNGGGNTGELFF
CDR3nt: TGTGCCAGCAGTAACGGTGGGGGCAACACCGGGGAGCTGTTTTTT

j_gene: TRBJ1-4
abundance: NA
d_gene: NA
v_gene: TRBV6-2/TRBV6-3
CDR3aa: CASSPGSGWTNEKLFF
CDR3nt: TGTGCCAGCAGCCCCGGTTCAGGGTGGACTAATGAAAAACTGTTTTTT

j_gene: TRBJ2-7
abundance: NA
d_gene: TRBD1
v_gene: TRBV19
CDR3aa: CASSSRRQGGYEQYF
CDR3nt: TGTGCCAGTAGTTCCCGACGACAGGGCGGCTACGAGCAGTACTTC

j_gene: TRBJ2-1
abundance: NA
d_gene: NA
v_gene: TRBV24-1
CDR3aa: CATSDPGVSEHSYNEQFF
CDR3nt: TGTGCCACCAGTGACCCAGGGGTCAGTGAACACTCCTACAATGAGCAGTTCTTC

j_gene: TRBJ1-1
abundance: NA
d_gene: TRBD1
v_gene: TRBV19
CDR3aa: CASSTDRVYTEAFF
CDR3nt: TGTGCCAGTAGTACAGACAGGGTGTACACTGAAGCTTTCTTT

j_gene: TRBJ1-6
abundance: NA
d_gene: NA
v_gene: TRBV19
CDR3aa: CASSWGWSQDSPLHF
CDR3nt: TGTGCCAGTAGCTGGGGCTGGTCCCAGGATTCACCCCTCCACTTT

j_gene: TRBJ1-6
abundance: NA
d_gene: TRBD1
v_gene: TRBV5-4
CDR3aa: CASSQRRGTESPLHF
CDR3nt: TGTGCCAGCAGCCAAAGGCGCGGGACAGAGTCACCCCTCCACTTT

j_gene: TRBJ2-1
abundance: NA
d_gene: TRBD2
v_gene: TRBV5-5
CDR3aa: CASSLLASSYNEQFF
CDR3nt: TGTGCCAGCAGTCTACTAGCGAGCTCCTACAATGAGCAGTTCTTC

j_gene: TRBJ1-4
abundance: NA
d_gene: NA
v_gene: TRBV19
CDR3aa: CASSPNDEKLFF
CDR3nt: TGTGCCAGTAGTCCTAACGATGAAAAACTGTTTTTT

j_gene: TRBJ2-2
abundance: NA
d_gene: TRBD2
v_gene: TRBV18
CDR3aa: CASSPPGLAGIGVSGELFF
CDR3nt: TGTGCCAGCTCACCACCCGGACTAGCGGGTATCGGTGTGAGCGGGGAGCTGTTTTTT

j_gene: TRBJ2-3
abundance: NA
d_gene: TRBD2
v_gene: TRBV5-1
CDR3aa: CASSLRASSGIDTQYF
CDR3nt: TGCGCCAGCAGCTTGCGGGCTTCTAGCGGGATTGATACGCAGTATTTT

j_gene: TRBJ1-5
abundance: NA
d_gene: TRBD1
v_gene: TRBV19
CDR3aa: CASSIGFGQADQPQHF
CDR3nt: TGTGCCAGTAGTATTGGATTCGGACAGGCGGATCAGCCCCAGCATTTT

j_gene: TRBJ2-5
abundance: once
d_gene: TRBD1
v_gene: TRBV7-9
CDR3aa: CASSSGTGLETQYF
CDR3nt: TGTGCCAGCAGCTCCGGGACAGGGTTAGAGACCCAGTACTTC

j_gene: TRBJ1-1
abundance: once
d_gene: NA
v_gene: TRBV29-1
CDR3aa: CSASGGTMNTEAFF
CDR3nt: TGCAGCGCCTCGGGAGGGACCATGAACACTGAAGCTTTCTTT

j_gene: TRBJ1-2
abundance: NA
d_gene: NA
v_gene: TRBV30
CDR3aa: CAFQRGHYGYTF
CDR3nt: TGTGCCTTTCAAAGAGGTCACTATGGCTACACCTTC

j_gene: TRBJ1-1
abundance: NA
d_gene: NA
v_gene: TRBV13
CDR3aa: CASSLIGRGTEAFF
CDR3nt: TGTGCCAGCAGCTTAATAGGGAGGGGAACTGAAGCTTTCTTT

j_gene: TRBJ2-3
abundance: NA
d_gene: TRBD2
v_gene: TRBV5-4
CDR3aa: CASSPSPGRSLTDTQYF
CDR3nt: TGTGCCAGCAGTCCCAGTCCCGGGAGGAGCCTCACAGATACGCAGTATTTT

j_gene: TRBJ2-2
abundance: NA
d_gene: NA
v_gene: TRBV6-5
CDR3aa: CASRHQGSNTGELFF
CDR3nt: TGTGCCAGCAGACACCAGGGATCGAACACCGGGGAGCTGTTTTTT

j_gene: TRBJ1-6
abundance: NA
d_gene: TRBD1
v_gene: TRBV4-2
CDR3aa: CASSLRTGLTFGRDSPLHF
CDR3nt: TGTGCCAGCAGCCTCCGGACAGGGCTAACCTTTGGAAGGGATTCACCCCTCCACTTT

j_gene: TRBJ1-6
abundance: NA
d_gene: NA
v_gene: TRBV13
CDR3aa: CASSLGRGWSPLHF
CDR3nt: TGTGCCAGCAGCTTAGGGCGAGGGTGGTCACCCCTCCACTTT

j_gene: TRBJ2-1
abundance: NA
d_gene: TRBD1
v_gene: TRBV15
CDR3aa: CATSRAGRGSGVNEQFF
CDR3nt: TGTGCCACCAGCAGAGCTGGCAGGGGGTCAGGAGTAAATGAGCAGTTCTTC

j_gene: TRBJ1-5
abundance: NA
d_gene: NA
v_gene: TRBV3-1/TRBV3-2
CDR3aa: CASSQDDGQGQPQHF
CDR3nt: TGTGCCAGCAGCCAAGATGATGGTCAGGGGCAGCCCCAGCATTTT

j_gene: TRBJ2-7
abundance: NA
d_gene: NA
v_gene: TRBV2
CDR3aa: CASSRRRGAGEQYF
CDR3nt: TGTGCCAGCAGCCGCCGACGGGGGGCGGGCGAGCAGTACTTC

j_gene: TRBJ1-6
abundance: NA
d_gene: NA
v_gene: TRBV30
CDR3aa: CAWSVAGIGNSPLHF
CDR3nt: TGTGCCTGGAGTGTGGCCGGGATAGGGAATTCACCCCTCCACTTT

j_gene: TRBJ2-6
abundance: NA
d_gene: TRBD1
v_gene: TRBV4-1
CDR3aa: CASSQPTGGGTGANVLTF
CDR3nt: TGCGCCAGCAGCCAACCGACAGGGGGGGGAACTGGGGCCAACGTCCTGACTTTC

j_gene: TRBJ2-1
abundance: NA
d_gene: TRBD2
v_gene: TRBV6-5
CDR3aa: CASSPAGAQYNEQFF
CDR3nt: TGTGCCAGTTCACCAGCGGGGGCCCAATACAATGAGCAGTTCTTC

j_gene: TRBJ2-3
abundance: NA
d_gene: NA
v_gene: TRBV30
CDR3aa: CAWSPRPRTDTQYF
CDR3nt: TGTGCCTGGAGTCCGAGGCCAAGAACAGATACGCAGTATTTT

j_gene: TRBJ2-7
abundance: NA
d_gene: NA
v_gene: TRBV3-1/TRBV3-2
CDR3aa: CASSQNAGEQYF
CDR3nt: TGTGCCAGCAGCCAAAATGCGGGGGAGCAGTACTTC

j_gene: TRBJ2-2
abundance: NA
d_gene: NA
v_gene: TRBV3-1/TRBV3-2
CDR3aa: CASSQDRRGITGELFF
CDR3nt: TGTGCCAGCAGCCAAGATAGGCGAGGGATCACCGGGGAGCTGTTTTTT

j_gene: TRBJ2-7
abundance: NA
d_gene: NA
v_gene: TRBV7-8
CDR3aa: CASSLTHPQGTYEQYF
CDR3nt: TGTGCCAGCAGCTTAACTCATCCCCAGGGAACCTACGAGCAGTACTTC

j_gene: TRBJ2-7
abundance: NA
d_gene: TRBD2
v_gene: TRBV3-1/TRBV3-2
CDR3aa: CASSQGASGGYEQYF
CDR3nt: TGTGCCAGCAGCCAAGGGGCCAGCGGGGGCTACGAGCAGTACTTC

j_gene: TRBJ2-3
abundance: once
d_gene: TRBD2
v_gene: TRBV7-3
CDR3aa: CASSPRVAGSDTQYF
CDR3nt: TGTGCCAGCAGCCCCCGAGTAGCGGGGTCAGATACGCAGTATTTT

j_gene: TRBJ1-2
abundance: NA
d_gene: NA
v_gene: TRBV27
CDR3aa: CASSLSVLDYGYTF
CDR3nt: TGTGCCAGCAGTTTATCCGTTCTTGACTATGGCTACACCTTC

j_gene: TRBJ2-7
abundance: NA
d_gene: NA
v_gene: TRBV9
CDR3aa: CASSVGEEQYF
CDR3nt: TGTGCCAGCAGCGTAGGGGAGGAGCAGTACTTC

j_gene: TRBJ1-1
abundance: NA
d_gene: NA
v_gene: TRBV7-8
CDR3aa: CASSLAGYVRAQGTEAFF
CDR3nt: TGTGCCAGCAGCTTAGCCGGGTATGTAAGGGCCCAGGGCACTGAAGCTTTCTTT

j_gene: TRBJ1-6
abundance: NA
d_gene: TRBD1
v_gene: TRBV6-6
CDR3aa: CASSSGQGSPLHF
CDR3nt: TGTGCCAGCAGTTCGGGACAGGGGTCACCCCTCCACTTT

j_gene: TRBJ2-6
abundance: NA
d_gene: NA
v_gene: TRBV5-1
CDR3aa: CASSLVQGGANVLTF
CDR3nt: TGCGCCAGCAGCTTGGTACAGGGTGGGGCCAACGTCCTGACTTTC

j_gene: TRBJ2-5
abundance: once
d_gene: TRBD2
v_gene: TRBV28
CDR3aa: CASSGGTSGSKTQYF
CDR3nt: TGTGCCAGCAGTGGCGGGACTAGCGGGTCGAAGACCCAGTACTTC

j_gene: TRBJ2-2
abundance: NA
d_gene: TRBD2
v_gene: TRBV9
CDR3aa: CASSAWTSGSTGELFF
CDR3nt: TGTGCCAGCAGCGCCTGGACTAGCGGGAGTACCGGGGAGCTGTTTTTT

j_gene: TRBJ2-1
abundance: few
d_gene: NA
v_gene: TRBV18
CDR3aa: CASSVYVTADNEQFF
CDR3nt: TGTGCCAGCTCCGTATACGTCACAGCGGACAATGAGCAGTTCTTC

j_gene: TRBJ1-3
abundance: few
d_gene: TRBD1
v_gene: TRBV4-2
CDR3aa: CASSQDQGAGNTIYF
CDR3nt: TGTGCCAGCAGCCAAGATCAGGGGGCTGGAAACACCATATATTTT

j_gene: TRBJ2-1
abundance: NA
d_gene: NA
v_gene: TRBV12-3/TRBV12-4
CDR3aa: CASSLYDPPGLFF
CDR3nt: TGTGCCAGCAGTTTATACGACCCACCGGGATTGTTCTTC

j_gene: TRBJ2-1
abundance: NA
d_gene: NA
v_gene: TRBV21-1
CDR3aa: CASSKGRDENEQFF
CDR3nt: TGTGCCAGCAGCAAAGGACGGGATGAGAATGAGCAGTTCTTC

j_gene: TRBJ1-5
abundance: few
d_gene: NA
v_gene: TRBV19
CDR3aa: CASSIQGKDNQPQHF
CDR3nt: TGTGCCAGTAGTATACAGGGGAAAGACAATCAGCCCCAGCATTTT

j_gene: TRBJ2-7
abundance: NA
d_gene: TRBD1
v_gene: TRBV11-2
CDR3aa: CASSLTGTGTYEQYF
CDR3nt: TGTGCCAGCAGCTTAACCGGGACAGGCACCTACGAGCAGTACTTC

j_gene: TRBJ1-3
abundance: few
d_gene: NA
v_gene: TRBV9
CDR3aa: CASSVVGRGNTIYF
CDR3nt: TGTGCCAGCAGCGTAGTAGGCAGGGGAAACACCATATATTTT

j_gene: TRBJ2-7
abundance: NA
d_gene: NA
v_gene: TRBV6-5
CDR3aa: CASSQTGDGPKRHF
CDR3nt: TGTGCCAGCAGCCAAACGGGGGACGGCCCGAAGCGACACTTC

j_gene: TRBJ2-1
abundance: NA
d_gene: NA
v_gene: TRBV5-1
CDR3aa: CASSPGGRYSYNEQFF
CDR3nt: TGCGCCAGCAGCCCTGGAGGACGCTACTCCTACAATGAGCAGTTCTTC

j_gene: TRBJ2-2
abundance: NA
d_gene: NA
v_gene: TRBV5-6
CDR3aa: CASSLQTGELFF
CDR3nt: TGTGCCAGCAGCTTACAGACCGGGGAGCTGTTTTTT

j_gene: TRBJ2-2
abundance: NA
d_gene: NA
v_gene: TRBV7-2
CDR3aa: CASSPRGTGELFF
CDR3nt: TGTGCCAGCAGCCCCAGAGGCACCGGGGAGCTGTTTTTT